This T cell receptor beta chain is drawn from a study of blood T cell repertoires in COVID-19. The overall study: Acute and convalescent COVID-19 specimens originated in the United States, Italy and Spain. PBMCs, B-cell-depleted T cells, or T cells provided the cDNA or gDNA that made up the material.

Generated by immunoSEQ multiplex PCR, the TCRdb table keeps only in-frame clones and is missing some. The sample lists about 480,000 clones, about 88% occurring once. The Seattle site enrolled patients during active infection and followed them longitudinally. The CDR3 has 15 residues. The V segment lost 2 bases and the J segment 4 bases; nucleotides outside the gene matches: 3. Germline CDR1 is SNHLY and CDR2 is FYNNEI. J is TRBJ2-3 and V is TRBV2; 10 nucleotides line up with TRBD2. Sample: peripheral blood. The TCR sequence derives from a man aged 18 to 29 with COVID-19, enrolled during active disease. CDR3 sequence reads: CASSELAGEPDTQYF. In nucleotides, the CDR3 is TGTGCCAGCAGTGAACTAGCGGGAGAACCAGATACGCAGTATTTT. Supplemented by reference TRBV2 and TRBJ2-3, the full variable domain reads EPEVTQTPSHQVTQMGQEVILRCVPISNHLYFYWYRQILGQKVEFLVSFYNNEISEKSEIFDDQFSVERPDGSNFTLKIRSTKLEDSAMYFCASSELAGEPDTQYFGPGTRLTVL.